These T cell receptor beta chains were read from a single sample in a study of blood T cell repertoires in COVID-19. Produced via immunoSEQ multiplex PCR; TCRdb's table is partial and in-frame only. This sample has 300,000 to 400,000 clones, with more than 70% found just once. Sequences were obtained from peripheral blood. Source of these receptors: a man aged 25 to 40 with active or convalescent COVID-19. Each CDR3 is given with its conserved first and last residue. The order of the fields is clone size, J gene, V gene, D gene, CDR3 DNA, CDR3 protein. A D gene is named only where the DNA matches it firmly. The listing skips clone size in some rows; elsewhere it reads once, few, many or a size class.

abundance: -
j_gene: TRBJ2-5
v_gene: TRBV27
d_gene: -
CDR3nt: TGTGCCAGCAGTTTATCCCCGGGGAGGATGGAGACCCAGTACTTC
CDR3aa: CASSLSPGRMETQYF

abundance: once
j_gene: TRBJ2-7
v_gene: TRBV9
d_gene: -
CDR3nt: TGTGCCAGCAGCGTAGTAGGGGGACACGCCGAGCAGTACTTC
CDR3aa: CASSVVGGHAEQYF

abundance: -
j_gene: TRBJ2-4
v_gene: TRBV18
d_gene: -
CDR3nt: TGTGCCAGCTCACCGGCAGGGGTAGCCAAAAACATTCAGTACTTC
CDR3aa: CASSPAGVAKNIQYF

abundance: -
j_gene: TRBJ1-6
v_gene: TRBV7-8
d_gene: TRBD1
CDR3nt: TGTGCCAGCAGCTACGCGGACAGGGCTAATTCACCCCTCCACTTT
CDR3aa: CASSYADRANSPLHF

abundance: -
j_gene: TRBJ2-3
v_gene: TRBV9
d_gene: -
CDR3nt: TGTGCCAGCAGCGTAGTTGGTGGGCCCACAGATACGCAGTATTTT
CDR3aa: CASSVVGGPTDTQYF

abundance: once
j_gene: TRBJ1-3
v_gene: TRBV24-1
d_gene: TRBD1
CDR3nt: TGTGCCACCAGTGACCCAGGGGGCGATGGAAACACCATATATTTT
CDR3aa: CATSDPGGDGNTIYF

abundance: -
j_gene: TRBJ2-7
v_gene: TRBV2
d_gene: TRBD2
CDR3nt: TGTGCCAGCAGGGGACTAGCGGAATCCTACGAGCAGTACTTC
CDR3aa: CASRGLAESYEQYF

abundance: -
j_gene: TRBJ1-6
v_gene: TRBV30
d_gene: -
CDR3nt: TGTGCCTGGGGAAACAGGGATTCACCCCTCCACTTT
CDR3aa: CAWGNRDSPLHF

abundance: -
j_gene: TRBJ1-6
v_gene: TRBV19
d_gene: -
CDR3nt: TGTGCCAGTAGTATCCCCCCTACACCCCTCCACTTT
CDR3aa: CASSIPPTPLHF

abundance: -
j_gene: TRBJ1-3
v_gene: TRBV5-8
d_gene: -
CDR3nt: TGTGCCAGCAGTTACAACGGGGGCTCTGGAAACACCATATATTTT
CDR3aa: CASSYNGGSGNTIYF

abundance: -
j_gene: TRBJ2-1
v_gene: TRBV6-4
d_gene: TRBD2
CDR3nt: TGTGCCAGCAGTGAATCCACTAGCGGGGTCAATGAGCAGTTCTTC
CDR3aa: CASSESTSGVNEQFF

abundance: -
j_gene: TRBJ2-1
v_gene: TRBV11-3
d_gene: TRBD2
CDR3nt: TGTGCCAGCAGCTTAGATCGCCTAGCGGGGTACAATGAGCAGTTCTTC
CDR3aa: CASSLDRLAGYNEQFF

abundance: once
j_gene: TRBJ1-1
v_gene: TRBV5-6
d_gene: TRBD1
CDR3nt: TGTGCCAGCAGTAATCCAGGGGGCACTGAAGCTTTCTTT
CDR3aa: CASSNPGGTEAFF

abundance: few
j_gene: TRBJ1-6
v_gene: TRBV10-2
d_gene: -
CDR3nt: TGCGCCACCACAGGGAATTATAATTCACCCCTCCACTTT
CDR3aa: CATTGNYNSPLHF

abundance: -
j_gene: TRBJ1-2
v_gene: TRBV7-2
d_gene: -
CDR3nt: TGTGCCAGCAGCCCAGAGACAGGATTCTATGGCTACACCTTC
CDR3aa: CASSPETGFYGYTF

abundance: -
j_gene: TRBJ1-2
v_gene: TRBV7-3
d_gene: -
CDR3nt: TGTGCCAGCAGCCCATACGGGTCCTCTAGCAACTATGGCTACACCTTC
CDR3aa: CASSPYGSSSNYGYTF

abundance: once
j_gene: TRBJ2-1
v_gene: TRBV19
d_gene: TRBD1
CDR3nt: TGTGCCAGTACCTGGACAGGGGACAATGAGCAGTTCTTC
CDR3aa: CASTWTGDNEQFF

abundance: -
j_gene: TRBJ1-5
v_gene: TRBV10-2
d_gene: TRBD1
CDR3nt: TGCGCCAGCAGGGGGGAGAAGGGACAGGGTTTTGCTTTAGGTCAGCCCCAGCATTTT
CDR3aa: CASRGEKGQGFALGQPQHF

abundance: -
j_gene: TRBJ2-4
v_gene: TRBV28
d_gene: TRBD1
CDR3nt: TGTGCCAGCAGGATGACAGGGGGAAACATTCAGTACTTC
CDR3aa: CASRMTGGNIQYF

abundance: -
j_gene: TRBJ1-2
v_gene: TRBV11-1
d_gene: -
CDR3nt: TGTGCCAGCAGCCGACCCGGGGGGGACACCTATGGCTACACCTTC
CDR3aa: CASSRPGGDTYGYTF

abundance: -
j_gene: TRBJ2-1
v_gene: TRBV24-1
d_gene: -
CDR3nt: TGTGCCACCAGTGATTTGCAAGGGGTCTCAGAGCAGTTCTTC
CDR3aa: CATSDLQGVSEQFF

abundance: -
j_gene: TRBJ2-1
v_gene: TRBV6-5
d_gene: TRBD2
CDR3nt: TGTGCCAGCAGTTACCTGTGGACTAGCGGAAACAATGAGCAGTTCTTC
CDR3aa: CASSYLWTSGNNEQFF

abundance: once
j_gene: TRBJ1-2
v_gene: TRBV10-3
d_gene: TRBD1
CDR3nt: TGTGCCATCCGCGGGCAGGGGGATTTCTATGGCTACACCTTC
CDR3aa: CAIRGQGDFYGYTF

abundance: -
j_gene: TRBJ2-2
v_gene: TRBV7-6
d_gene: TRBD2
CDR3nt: TGTGCCAGCAGCTTAAGTGGACTAGCGGGTTCGGGGGAGCTGTTTTTT
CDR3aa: CASSLSGLAGSGELFF

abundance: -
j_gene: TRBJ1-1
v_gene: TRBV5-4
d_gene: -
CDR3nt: TGTGCCAGCAGCTTGGGGGGGAGGGAGACTAACACTGAAGCTTTCTTT
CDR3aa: CASSLGGRETNTEAFF

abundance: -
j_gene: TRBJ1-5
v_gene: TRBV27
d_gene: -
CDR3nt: TGTGCCAGCAGTTTGAACAGAGACAATCAGCCCCAGCATTTT
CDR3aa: CASSLNRDNQPQHF

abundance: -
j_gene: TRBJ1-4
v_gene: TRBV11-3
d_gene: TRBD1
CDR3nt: TGTGCCAGCAGCTTCACAGGGGCCCATAATGAAAAACTGTTTTTT
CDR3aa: CASSFTGAHNEKLFF

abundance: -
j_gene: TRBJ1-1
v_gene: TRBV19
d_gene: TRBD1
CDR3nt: TGTGCCAGTAGTATTGGACAGGGGAGGGCAAGAGCTGAAGCTTTCTTT
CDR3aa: CASSIGQGRARAEAFF

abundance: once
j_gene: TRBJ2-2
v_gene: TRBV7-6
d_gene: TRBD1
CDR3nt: TGTGCCAGCAGCAACCGGGACAGGGACGCCACCGGGGAGCTGTTTTTT
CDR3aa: CASSNRDRDATGELFF

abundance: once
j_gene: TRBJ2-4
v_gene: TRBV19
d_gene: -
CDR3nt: TGTGCCAGTAGTATCGGGGGAGCCAAAAACATTCAGTACTTC
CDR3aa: CASSIGGAKNIQYF